A selection of T cell receptor beta chains follows, all from one sample in a study of blood T cells in healthy people across ages. TCRdb recomputed calls from the 5' RACE reads with MiXCR, one row per CDR3 protein. The table has about 1.6 million distinct CDR3 sequences, 30% to 35% seen once. The source material was blood. These receptors originate from a woman under 40 in good health. Each CDR3 is given with its conserved first and last residue. The D gene is left open where the match is weak. Size tells how often a clone was seen (once, few, many) or the class of an expanded clone, and some rows leave it out.

size	V	J	D	CDR3	DNA
few	TRBV7-8	TRBJ2-5	TRBD2	CASSLEVAGVETQYF	TGTGCCAGCAGCTTAGAGGTAGCGGGAGTGGAGACCCAGTACTTC
.	TRBV13	TRBJ2-5	.	CAGSTQETQYF	TGTGCCGGCAGTACCCAAGAGACCCAGTACTTC
many	TRBV7-9	TRBJ2-3	.	CASSFQGLADTQYF	TGTGCCAGCAGTTTTCAGGGCCTTGCAGATACGCAGTATTTT
few	TRBV20-1	TRBJ2-1	.	CSASSDYYNEQFF	TGCAGTGCTAGCTCAGATTACTACAATGAGCAGTTCTTC
few	TRBV20-1	TRBJ2-1	.	CSPTGPHNEQFF	TGCAGTCCAACCGGGCCCCACAATGAGCAGTTCTTC
many	TRBV6-1	TRBJ2-7	TRBD1	CASSEAPQGATYEQYF	TGTGCCAGCAGTGAAGCGCCGCAGGGGGCGACCTACGAGCAGTACTTC
.	TRBV6-2/TRBV6-3	TRBJ2-2	TRBD2	CASRPSGRAVTGELFF	TGTGCCAGCAGACCAAGCGGGAGGGCCGTTACCGGGGAGCTGTTTTTT
.	TRBV28	TRBJ1-1	TRBD1	CASSLEDRGVEAFF	TGTGCCAGCAGTTTGGAAGACAGGGGGGTTGAAGCTTTCTTT
.	TRBV20-1	TRBJ1-5	TRBD1	CSAPTGGYGNQPQHF	TGCAGTGCCCCGACAGGGGGCTACGGAAATCAGCCCCAGCATTTT
many	TRBV27	TRBJ2-7	.	CASSSVREGYEQYF	TGTGCCAGCAGTTCGGTGAGAGAGGGTTACGAGCAGTACTTC